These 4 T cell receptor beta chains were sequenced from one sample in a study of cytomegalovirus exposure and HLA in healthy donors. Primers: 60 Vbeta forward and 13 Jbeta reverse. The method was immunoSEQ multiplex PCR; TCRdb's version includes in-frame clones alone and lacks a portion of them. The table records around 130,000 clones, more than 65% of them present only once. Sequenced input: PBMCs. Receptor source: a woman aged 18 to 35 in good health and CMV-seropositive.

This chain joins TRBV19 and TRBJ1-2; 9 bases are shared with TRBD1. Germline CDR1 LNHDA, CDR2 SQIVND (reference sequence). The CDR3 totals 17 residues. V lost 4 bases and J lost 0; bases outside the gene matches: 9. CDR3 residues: CASSTQGALPANYGYTF. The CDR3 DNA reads TGTGCCAGTAGTACACAGGGGGCGCTTCCAGCTAACTATGGCTACACCTTC.

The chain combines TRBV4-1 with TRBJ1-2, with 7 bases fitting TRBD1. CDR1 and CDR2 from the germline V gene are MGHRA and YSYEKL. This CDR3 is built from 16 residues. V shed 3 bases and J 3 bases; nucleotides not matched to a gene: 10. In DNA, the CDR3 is TGCGCCAGCAGCCATACTCGCGCCGGGACAGACTATGGCTACACCTTC. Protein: CASSHTRAGTDYGYTF.

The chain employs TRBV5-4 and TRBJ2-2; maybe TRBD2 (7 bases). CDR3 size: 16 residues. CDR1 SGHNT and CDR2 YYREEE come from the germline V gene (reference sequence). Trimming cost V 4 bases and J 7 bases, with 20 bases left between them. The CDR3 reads CASSPWGAGANGELFF. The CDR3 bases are TGTGCCAGCAGCCCCTGGGGGGCGGGGGCAAACGGGGAGCTGTTTTTT.

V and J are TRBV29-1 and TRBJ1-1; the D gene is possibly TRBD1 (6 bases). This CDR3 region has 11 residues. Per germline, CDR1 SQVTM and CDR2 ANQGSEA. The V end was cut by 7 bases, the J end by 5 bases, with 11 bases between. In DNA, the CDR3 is TGCAGCGCCGTCGGACAGACTGAAGCTTTCTTT. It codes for CSAVGQTEAFF.